The 3 T cell receptor beta chains reported below all come from one sample, sequenced in a study of beta chain features in type 1 diabetes. Sequencing targeted expressed TCRB transcripts, as all isolated RNA had been reverse transcribed. Clones were sequenced by immunoSEQ multiplex PCR, and TCRdb holds only the in-frame ones, with some missing. Of about 150,000 clones in the sample, roughly 11% were seen once. Sequencing was carried out using central memory CD4+ T cells from blood. All receptors come from a man younger than 35 in good health.

This clone was seen a few times. The CDR3 DNA follows: TGTGCCAGCAGCCGAATCCTAGCGGGAGGTTTTAATGAGCAGTTCTTC. Translated: CASSRILAGGFNEQFF. The J gene is TRBJ2-1, the V gene TRBV7-9, with 11 bases matching TRBD2. V gave up 5 bases and J gave up 7 bases; unmatched junction bases: 10. CDR1 SEHNR and CDR2 FQNEAQ come from the germline V gene (reference sequence). The CDR3 length is 16 residues.

The genes are TRBV5-4 and TRBJ1-4, with D possibly matching TRBD1 (6 bases). This CDR3 contains 13 residues. Germline-derived CDR1 and CDR2 are SGHNT and YYREEE (reference sequence). Between the trimmed V and J ends, which lost 4 bases and 8 bases, there was a span of 12 bases. CDR3 loop: CASSIRQEEKLFF. CDR3 DNA sequence: TGTGCCAGCAGCATACGACAGGAAGAAAAACTGTTTTTT. Variable domain in full (rest from reference TRBV5-4 and TRBJ1-4): ETGVTQSPTHLIKTRGQQVTLRCSSQSGHNTVSWYQQALGQGPQFIFQYYREEENGRGNFPPRFSGLQFPNYSSELNVNALELDDSALYLCASSIRQEEKLFFGSGTQLSVL.

Only a few counts were recorded for this clone. The genes are TRBV29-1 and TRBJ2-1; 9 bases map to TRBD2. CDR1 is SQVTM and CDR2 is ANQGSEA in the germline V gene. The trim removed 4 bases at V and 10 bases at J, leaving 5 bases unmatched. This CDR3 contains 12 residues. CDR3 sequence (DNA): TGCAGCGTTGTAGCGGGAGCTGTAGAGCAGTTCTTC. Its translation: CSVVAGAVEQFF.